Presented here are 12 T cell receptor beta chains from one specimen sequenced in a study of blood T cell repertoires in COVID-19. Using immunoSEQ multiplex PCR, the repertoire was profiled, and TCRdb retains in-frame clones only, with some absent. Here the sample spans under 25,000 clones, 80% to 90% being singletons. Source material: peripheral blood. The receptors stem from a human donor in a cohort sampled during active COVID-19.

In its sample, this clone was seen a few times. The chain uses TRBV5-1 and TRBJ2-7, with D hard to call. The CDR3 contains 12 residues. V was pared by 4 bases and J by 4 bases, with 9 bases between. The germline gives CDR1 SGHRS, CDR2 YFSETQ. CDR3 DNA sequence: TGCGCCAGCAGCGGAGACCTGTACGAGCAGTACTTC. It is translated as CASSGDLYEQYF.

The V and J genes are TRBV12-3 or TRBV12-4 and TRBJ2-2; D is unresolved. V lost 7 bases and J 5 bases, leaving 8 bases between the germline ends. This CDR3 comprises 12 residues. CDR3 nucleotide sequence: TGTGCCAGCACCTCGAGGACCGGGGAGCTGTTTTTT. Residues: CASTSRTGELFF.

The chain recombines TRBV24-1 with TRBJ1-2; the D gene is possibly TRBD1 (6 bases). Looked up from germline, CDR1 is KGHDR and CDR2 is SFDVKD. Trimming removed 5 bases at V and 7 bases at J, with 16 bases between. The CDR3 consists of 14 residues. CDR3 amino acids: CATSGNTGTGGYTF. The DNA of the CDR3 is TGTGCCACCAGTGGCAATACAGGGACGGGTGGCTACACCTTC.

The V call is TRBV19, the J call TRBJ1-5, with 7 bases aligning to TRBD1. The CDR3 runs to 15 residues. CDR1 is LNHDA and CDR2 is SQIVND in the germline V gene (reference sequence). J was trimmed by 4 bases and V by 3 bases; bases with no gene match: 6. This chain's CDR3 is CASSMVTGVNQPQHF. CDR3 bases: TGTGCCAGTAGTATGGTCACAGGGGTGAATCAGCCCCAGCATTTT.

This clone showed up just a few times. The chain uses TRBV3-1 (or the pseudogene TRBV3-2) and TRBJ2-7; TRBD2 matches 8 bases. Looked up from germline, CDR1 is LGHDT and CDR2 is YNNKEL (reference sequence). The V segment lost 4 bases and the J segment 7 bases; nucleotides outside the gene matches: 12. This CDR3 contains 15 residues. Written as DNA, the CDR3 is TGTGCCAGCAGCCTCGCAGGGGCGGGAGGCTGGGAGCAGTACTTC. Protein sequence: CASSLAGAGGWEQYF.

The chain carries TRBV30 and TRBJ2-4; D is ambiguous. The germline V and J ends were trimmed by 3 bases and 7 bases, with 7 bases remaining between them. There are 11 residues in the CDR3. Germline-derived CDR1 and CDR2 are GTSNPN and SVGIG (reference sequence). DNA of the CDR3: TGTGCCTGGAGCGAGCCCAACATTCAGTACTTC. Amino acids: CAWSEPNIQYF.

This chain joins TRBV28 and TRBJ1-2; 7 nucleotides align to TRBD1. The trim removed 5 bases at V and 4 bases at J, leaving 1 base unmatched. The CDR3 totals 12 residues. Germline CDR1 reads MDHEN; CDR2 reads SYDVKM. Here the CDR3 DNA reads TGTGCCAGCAGTACAGGGGCCTATGGCTACACCTTC. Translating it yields CASSTGAYGYTF.

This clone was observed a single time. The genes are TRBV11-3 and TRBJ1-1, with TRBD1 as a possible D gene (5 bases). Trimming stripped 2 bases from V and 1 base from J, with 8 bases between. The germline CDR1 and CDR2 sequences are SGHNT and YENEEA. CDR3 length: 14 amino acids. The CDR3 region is CASSLTGGNTEAFF. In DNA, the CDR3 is TGTGCCAGCAGCTTAACGGGGGGGAACACTGAAGCTTTCTTT.

Here the CDR3 DNA reads TGTGCCAGCAGTTCCATAGGTAGCGGGAGTCCACACGAGCAGTACTTC. This gives the protein CASSSIGSGSPHEQYF. This chain links TRBV6-6 with TRBJ2-7; 9 bases align to TRBD2. CDR1 and CDR2 from the germline V gene are MNHNY and SVGAGI (reference sequence). With V trimmed by 4 bases and J by 5 bases, 12 bases remained unmatched. The CDR3 loop spans 16 amino acids.

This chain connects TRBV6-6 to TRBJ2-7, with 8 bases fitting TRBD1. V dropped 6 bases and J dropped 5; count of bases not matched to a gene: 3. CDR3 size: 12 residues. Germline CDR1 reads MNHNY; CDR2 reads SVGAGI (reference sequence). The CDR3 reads CASRLDRDEQYF. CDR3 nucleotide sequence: TGTGCCAGCAGACTGGACAGGGACGAGCAGTACTTC.

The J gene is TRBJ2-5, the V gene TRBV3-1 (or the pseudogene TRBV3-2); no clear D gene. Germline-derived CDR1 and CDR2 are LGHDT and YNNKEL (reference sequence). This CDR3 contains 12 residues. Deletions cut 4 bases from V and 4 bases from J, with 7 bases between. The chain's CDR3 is CASSPEAETQYF. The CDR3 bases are TGTGCCAGCAGCCCCGAGGCAGAGACCCAGTACTTC.

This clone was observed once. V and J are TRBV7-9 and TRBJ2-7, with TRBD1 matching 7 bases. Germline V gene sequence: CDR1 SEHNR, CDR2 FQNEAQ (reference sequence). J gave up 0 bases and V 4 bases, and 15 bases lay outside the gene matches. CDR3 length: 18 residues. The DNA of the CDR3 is TGTGCCAGCAGCTCGACTCACTACAGGGGCTCGAGCTCCTACGAGCAGTACTTC. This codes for CASSSTHYRGSSSYEQYF.